The rows below give T cell receptor beta chains drawn from one sample of a study of blood T cell repertoires in COVID-19. Produced via immunoSEQ multiplex PCR; TCRdb's table is partial and in-frame only. The sample has fewer than 350,000 clones, 85% to 90% seen once. Material for sequencing was peripheral blood. The receptors originated from a man aged 35-49 years with acute or convalescent COVID-19. The CDR3 runs from the conserved cysteine through the conserved F or W. Each record gives: CDR3 length, V gene, J gene, CDR3 protein.

12,TRBV29-1,TRBJ1-1,CSVVGGNTEAFF
10,TRBV10-2,TRBJ2-1,CATFGNEQFF
15,TRBV2,TRBJ1-2,CASSVGSRGFEGYTF
12,TRBV6-1,TRBJ1-2,CASSEVLYGYTF
14,TRBV19,TRBJ1-2,CASSVAGYDYGYTF
15,TRBV5-6,TRBJ1-3,CASSLLGESRNTIYF
16,TRBV9,TRBJ2-2,CASSGVAGAGTGELFF
14,TRBV4-1,TRBJ1-1,CASSQAGVNTEAFF
12,TRBV28,TRBJ1-2,CASSRRAYGYTF
15,TRBV7-9,TRBJ2-3,CASSPSGGVRDTQYF
14,TRBV10-3,TRBJ1-1,CAISGGRGDGRAFF
16,TRBV10-2,TRBJ2-1,CASRTGTSGPYNEQFF
12,TRBV30,TRBJ1-2,CVLRQEDYGYTF
15,TRBV7-9,TRBJ1-6,CASSPGTGRQSPLHF
13,TRBV12-3/TRBV12-4,TRBJ2-1,CASSRDSYNEQFF
15,TRBV10-1,TRBJ1-1,CASRENRQGNTEAFF
16,TRBV10-3,TRBJ2-2,CAISVSKGVNTGELFF
13,TRBV30,TRBJ1-2,CAWNSVPNYGYTF
14,TRBV5-1,TRBJ1-4,CASSLGGSGEKLFF
16,TRBV10-2,TRBJ1-3,CASSRQGANSGNTIYF
13,TRBV10-2,TRBJ1-2,CASSTGGNYGYTF
16,TRBV2,TRBJ2-3,CASPEGDRPYTDTQYF
16,TRBV10-1,TRBJ1-6,CASSDLVDSPNSPLHF
14,TRBV30,TRBJ1-2,CAWSGGQGTYGYTF
15,TRBV3-1/TRBV3-2,TRBJ1-2,CASSQMGLKIGFYTF
13,TRBV29-1,TRBJ2-7,CSVSRGASYEQYF
11,TRBV2,TRBJ1-1,CASRRNTEAFF
14,TRBV6-5,TRBJ1-6,CASTSGQYNSPLHF
15,TRBV9,TRBJ2-3,CASSVGASSTDTQYF
16,TRBV11-3,TRBJ2-1,CASSAGLAGFRDEQFF
11,TRBV5-6,TRBJ1-3,CASSLRNTIYF
14,TRBV19,TRBJ1-5,CASSQGQLYQPQHF
14,TRBV14,TRBJ2-6,CASSLFSGANVLTF
15,TRBV5-6,TRBJ1-6,CASSLGTGYNSPLHF
15,TRBV19,TRBJ1-1,CASSIMGAMNTEAFF